This TCR beta chain is from a study of identical twins. Findings of the study overall: Twin pairs' shared out-of-frame alpha sequences were enriched in low generation probability.

Healthy Caucasians supplied all donations. CDR3 size: 15 residues. Germline V lookup: CDR1 SQVTM, CDR2 ANQGSEA. Trimming at V came to 2 bases and at J to 5 bases, leaving 7 bases not matched to a gene. Unique molecular identifiers were present on cDNA, and template switching added a universal primer site. TCRdb analysed the 5' RACE reads with MiXCR anew, one entry per CDR3 protein. The profile shows about 700,000 distinct CDR3 sequences, over 5% of them singletons. This clonotype showed up just a few times. Antigen specificity is unknown. The chain couples TRBV29-1 to TRBJ2-5; 11 bases fit TRBD2. Sequenced sample: naive T cells sorted from blood. The sequence was obtained from a man aged 18 to 30 in good health. This chain's CDR3 is CSVEPLAGDAETQYF. CDR3 in DNA: TGCAGCGTTGAACCACTAGCGGGAGATGCCGAGACCCAGTACTTC.